These 27 T cell receptor beta chains were all obtained from the same sample, sequenced in a study of graft-versus-host responses after intestinal transplantation. The method was immunoSEQ multiplex PCR; TCRdb's version includes in-frame clones alone and lacks a portion of them. The data contain 35,000 to 50,000 clones, less than 95% of them singletons. This material consisted of PBMCs, taken about 350 days after intestinal transplant. The receptors were gathered from a human patient who received an intestinal transplant, so some T cells may come from the graft donor.

The chain employs TRBV6-5 and TRBJ2-3; no clear D gene. V lost 5 bases and J 7 bases, leaving 10 bases between the germline ends. Per the germline V gene, CDR1 is MNHEY and CDR2 is SVGAGI. The CDR3 is 12 residues long. The CDR3 loop is CASSPRLHTQYF. For the CDR3, the DNA is TGTGCCAGCAGTCCGAGGCTCCATACGCAGTATTTT.

The chain couples TRBV6-5 to TRBJ2-7; the match to TRBD1 covers 7 bases. Trimming took 5 bases from V and 1 from J; bases not matched to a gene: 8. In germline, CDR1 is MNHEY, CDR2 SVGAGI. The CDR3 totals 15 residues. The DNA of the CDR3 is TGTGCCAGCAGTGTTGGAGAGACAGGGTCCTACGAGCAGTACTTC. It yields the protein CASSVGETGSYEQYF.

This clone came up once. The chain carries TRBV4-2 and TRBJ2-2; a weak D match, TRBD1 (6 bases). The length of the CDR3 is 16 residues. Trimming took 1 base from V and 0 from J, leaving 9 bases between them. Germline V gene lookup returns CDR1 LGHNA and CDR2 YNFKEQ. The CDR3 DNA reads TGTGCCAGCAGCCAAGTTAAGGGGGCGAACACCGGGGAGCTGTTTTTT. Translation: CASSQVKGANTGELFF.

This rearrangement joins TRBV11-3 to TRBJ1-2; no reliable D call. V gave up 5 bases and J gave up 4 bases, with 23 bases separating them. The CDR3 contains 17 residues. Germline loops: CDR1 SGHNT, CDR2 YENEEA. Here the CDR3 reads CASSEVYNLGKTYGYTF. CDR3 nucleotide sequence: TGTGCCAGCAGCGAAGTATACAATCTCGGAAAGACCTATGGCTACACCTTC.

This clone has only a few counts. CDR3 sequence: CASRESRDRAYHEQYF. Here the CDR3 DNA reads TGTGCCAGCAGGGAGAGTAGGGACAGGGCTTACCACGAGCAGTACTTC. The V gene is TRBV13, the J gene TRBJ2-7, with TRBD1 matching 9 bases. The trim removed 6 bases at V and 5 bases at J, leaving 14 bases unmatched. CDR3 length equals 16 residues. Germline loops: CDR1 PRHDT, CDR2 FYEKMQ (reference sequence).

V usage is TRBV11-3 and J usage is TRBJ2-3; D not resolved. This CDR3 is built from 13 residues. From germline, CDR1 is SGHNT and CDR2 YENEEA. The V end lost 0 bases, the J end lost 1 base, and 2 bases lay between the germline ends. The CDR3 region has the DNA TGTGCCAGCAGCTTAGAGGGCACAGATACGCAGTATTTT. The encoded protein is CASSLEGTDTQYF.

The V call is TRBV5-1, the J call TRBJ2-1; D remains ambiguous. Germline lookup yields CDR1 SGHRS and CDR2 YFSETQ. This CDR3 spans 16 amino acids. Trimming left V 3 bases short and J 7 bases short, with 20 bases between. The CDR3 DNA follows: TGCGCCAGCAGCTACAAGGGCCGGCCCTTGGTGAATGAGCAGTTCTTC. This codes for CASSYKGRPLVNEQFF. Full variable domain (remainder filled in from reference TRBV5-1 and TRBJ2-1): KAGVTQTPRYLIKTRGQQVTLSCSPISGHRSVSWYQQTPGQGLQFLFEYFSETQRNKGNFPGRFSGRQFSNSRSEMNVSTLELGDSALYLCASSYKGRPLVNEQFFGPGTRLTVL.

The V call is TRBV10-3, the J call TRBJ1-1; D is possibly TRBD1 (5 bases). Germline V gives CDR1 ENHRY, CDR2 SYGVKD. Between the trimmed V and J ends, which lost 6 bases and 6 bases, there was a span of 8 bases. The CDR3 consists of 11 residues. The CDR3 nucleotides are TGTGCCATCAGCTCACAGGCTGAAGCTTTCTTT. It encodes CAISSQAEAFF.

The chain has TRBV18 and TRBJ2-1, with D perhaps matching TRBD1 or TRBD2 (6 bases each). This CDR3 has 17 amino acids. Trimming removed 0 bases from V and 3 bases from J, with 15 bases in between. The germline CDR1 and CDR2 sequences are KGHSH and LQKENI. CDR3 amino acids: CASSPPGAGPYYNEQFF. Here the CDR3 DNA reads TGTGCCAGCTCACCACCGGGGGCGGGACCCTACTACAATGAGCAGTTCTTC. Using reference TRBV18 and TRBJ2-1 for the parts outside the CDR3, the full variable domain is NAGVMQNPRHLVRRRGQEARLRCSPMKGHSHVYWYRQLPEEGLKFMVYLQKENIIDESGMPKERFSAEFPKEGPSILRIQQVVRGDSAAYFCASSPPGAGPYYNEQFFGPGTRLTVL.

V and J are TRBV19 and TRBJ2-1, with D possibly TRBD1 on 6 matching bases. With 5 bases removed from V and 9 bases from J, the gap between germline ends came to 20 bases. Germline lookup yields CDR1 LNHDA and CDR2 SQIVND (reference sequence). This CDR3 spans 15 amino acids. The CDR3 coding sequence is TGTGCCAGTAGTGACGTCGTGGGGGCCTTCGGTGAGCAGTTCTTC. Translated, it gives CASSDVVGAFGEQFF.

This CDR3 reads CASSPRDPNTEAFF. DNA for the CDR3: TGTGCCAGCAGCCCCCGGGATCCGAACACTGAAGCTTTCTTT. V and J are TRBV5-4 and TRBJ1-1; unclear D gene. The CDR3 totals 14 residues. Trimming took 4 bases from V and 1 from J, leaving 11 bases between them. The germline V gene has CDR1 SGHNT and CDR2 YYREEE (reference sequence).

The chain employs TRBV4-1 and TRBJ1-5; no firm D call. Germline CDR1 is MGHRA and CDR2 is YSYEKL. The CDR3 totals 15 residues. Trimming cost V 5 bases and J 0 bases, with 11 bases left between them. The CDR3 reads CASSTRPYSNQPQHF. In nucleotides, the CDR3 is TGCGCCAGCAGCACCCGACCCTATAGCAATCAGCCCCAGCATTTT.

The chain has TRBV19 and TRBJ2-2, with D perhaps TRBD1 (7 bases). Trimming stripped 3 bases from V and 9 bases from J, with 20 bases between. The CDR3 is 16 amino acids. Germline CDR1 and CDR2: LNHDA and SQIVND (reference sequence). The CDR3 DNA is TGTGCCAGTAGTATTGTCTTGGGCGGAGGGGGCCGGGAGCTGTTTTTT. Protein product: CASSIVLGGGGRELFF.

The V call is TRBV9, the J call TRBJ2-2, with D possibly matching TRBD2 (7 bases). Germline V CDR1 and CDR2: SGDLS, YYNGEE. V was shortened by 3 bases and J by 5 bases, with 14 bases between the two germline ends. The CDR3 runs to 15 residues. In DNA form, the CDR3 reads TGTGCCAGCAGCGGCCGAGGGGGGGATACCGGGGAGCTGTTTTTT. Its protein product is CASSGRGGDTGELFF.

The rearrangement joins TRBV9 to TRBJ2-3; 14 bases map to TRBD2. The CDR3 is 18 residues long. CDR1 and CDR2 from the germline V gene are SGDLS and YYNGEE. The V gene end was trimmed by 0 bases and the J gene end by 2 bases; junction bases not matched to a gene: 5. The CDR3 loop reads CASSVDPGLAGVTDTQYF. For the CDR3, the DNA is TGTGCCAGCAGCGTAGATCCGGGACTAGCGGGAGTCACAGATACGCAGTATTTT.

This chain uses TRBV6-1 with TRBJ2-1; 11 nucleotides match TRBD2. With V trimmed by 7 bases and J by 8 bases, 10 bases remained unmatched. The germline gives CDR1 MNHNS, CDR2 SASEGT. CDR3 length equals 15 residues. The CDR3 sequence: CASTPLAGVVYEQFF. In DNA, the CDR3 is TGTGCCAGCACACCACTAGCGGGAGTAGTCTATGAGCAGTTCTTC.

In this sample, this clone turned up once. The V and J genes are TRBV9 and TRBJ2-7; 13 bases are shared with TRBD2. The CDR3 runs 14 residues. Germline lookup yields CDR1 SGDLS and CDR2 YYNGEE. V trimming: 6 bases; J trimming: 5 bases; junction bases outside the gene matches: 5. CDR3 sequence reads: CASTRGLAGDEQYF. In DNA form, the CDR3 reads TGTGCCAGCACCCGTGGACTAGCGGGAGACGAGCAGTACTTC.

Remarks on this clone: In the same sample, other DNA sequences code for this CDR3. The chain joins TRBV9 to TRBJ2-5; 7 positions agree with TRBD2. The V gene end was trimmed by 3 bases and the J gene end by 6 bases; junction bases not matched to a gene: 8. The germline V gene has CDR1 SGDLS and CDR2 YYNGEE. This CDR3 comprises 14 residues. CDR3 DNA sequence: TGTGCCAGCAGCGCGGAGGGAGGGTTGAAGACCCAGTACTTC. As protein: CASSAEGGLKTQYF.

The rearrangement links TRBV27 to TRBJ2-5, with D possibly being TRBD1 or TRBD2 (5 bases each). The DNA matches TRBJ2-7 better at its end, which makes the J call doubtful. Germline lookup yields CDR1 MNHEY and CDR2 SMNVEV (reference sequence). This CDR3 is built from 13 residues. The chain's CDR3 is CASSRDGSYEQYF. The CDR3 DNA reads as TGTGCCAGCAGCCGGGACGGCTCCTACGAGCAGTACTTC.

The rearrangement uses TRBV18 and TRBJ1-4; no clear D. V dropped 6 bases and J dropped 4 bases, with 18 bases sitting between them. This CDR3 has 16 residues. Germline CDR1 and CDR2: KGHSH and LQKENI. The CDR3 here is CASSPTKTDFNEKLFF. In nucleotides, the CDR3 is TGTGCCAGCTCCCCCACGAAAACGGATTTTAATGAAAAACTGTTTTTT.

The V call is TRBV10-3, the J call TRBJ2-3, with D hard to call. Trimming removed 7 bases at V and 0 bases at J, with 5 bases between. The germline V gene has CDR1 ENHRY and CDR2 SYGVKD. The CDR3 consists of 12 residues. The CDR3 region is CAIKASTDTQYF. As DNA, the CDR3 is TGTGCCATCAAGGCTAGCACAGATACGCAGTATTTT.

This clone was observed a single time. This chain uses TRBV5-1 with TRBJ2-3; 8 bases match TRBD1. This CDR3 contains 22 residues. Germline-derived CDR1 and CDR2 are SGHRS and YFSETQ. The J segment lost 1 base and the V segment lost 3 bases, leaving 25 bases of the junction unmatched. The DNA for the CDR3 is TGCGCCAGCAGCTCGCCACCCTCAAAACAGGGGGAGCCGTCCGTCCGCACAGATACGCAGTATTTT. It is translated as CASSSPPSKQGEPSVRTDTQYF.

CDR3 bases: TGTGCCAGCAGCCGTAGTGGACTAGCGGGAGGTCAGTACGAGCAGTACTTC. This encodes CASSRSGLAGGQYEQYF. The chain recombines TRBV27 with TRBJ2-5; 14 positions match TRBD2. Gene TRBJ2-7 matches the end of the DNA better, so the J call may be wrong. CDR1 MNHEY and CDR2 SMNVEV come from the germline V gene (reference sequence). This CDR3 comprises 17 residues.

The chain carries TRBV12-5 and TRBJ2-7; 9 bases are a match to TRBD1. This CDR3 has 14 residues. The germline V gene encodes CDR1 LGHNT and CDR2 FRNRAP. V trimming: 9 bases; J trimming: 2 bases; junction bases outside the gene matches: 8. This chain's CDR3 is CASRRQGVAYEQYF. CDR3 bases: TGTGCTAGCCGGAGACAGGGGGTGGCCTACGAGCAGTACTTC.

The rearrangement joins TRBV6-1 to TRBJ1-5, with a possible D match to TRBD1 (5 bases). Trimming left V 7 bases short and J 6 bases short, with 13 bases between. CDR1 MNHNS and CDR2 SASEGT come from the germline V gene. The CDR3 runs 13 residues. In DNA, the CDR3 is TGTGCCAGCACTAGGGGTAGTCTTCAGCCCCAGCATTTT. Its protein is CASTRGSLQPQHF.

The CDR3 DNA is TGTGCCAGCAGTTCGATGAACACCGGGGAGCTGTTTTTT. Translation: CASSSMNTGELFF. This chain joins TRBV27 and TRBJ2-2; D is uncertain. The CDR3 is 13 amino acids. Trimming left V 4 bases short and J 1 base short, with 4 bases between. Germline lookup yields CDR1 MNHEY and CDR2 SMNVEV (reference sequence).

This chain uses TRBV6-1 with TRBJ2-3; D uncertain. CDR3 length: 14 amino acids. V gave up 7 bases and J gave up 2 bases, with 13 bases separating them. From germline, CDR1 is MNHNS and CDR2 SASEGT. The CDR3 is CASKTPADTDTQYF. The CDR3 DNA follows: TGTGCCAGCAAGACCCCGGCCGACACAGATACGCAGTATTTT.